One sample yielded the 23 T cell receptor beta chains listed below, sequenced in a study of tumor and adjacent non-tumor tissue in lung cancer. Three rounds of nested PCR, following a modified ARM-PCR protocol, produced the TCRbeta library. A single record per CDR3 protein comes from TCRdb applying MiXCR to the multiplex PCR reads. The sample records 110,000 or so distinct CDR3 sequences, under 65% being singletons. RNA was extracted from bulk tissue without any cell sorting. More than 3 cm separated this lung sample from the edge of the tumor. The sequenced sample was distant non-tumor lung tissue. Receptor source: a man in his 60s with non-small cell lung cancer.

In this sample, this clonotype turned up many times. The chain carries TRBV5-1 and TRBJ2-1; D possibly corresponds to TRBD1 (6 bases). Germline values: CDR1 SGHRS, CDR2 YFSETQ. The CDR3 is 15 amino acids. Trimming pared 0 bases from V and 8 bases from J, leaving 15 bases between. DNA for the CDR3: TGCGCCAGCAGCTTGGGGACAGTTGCCCTTCATGAGCAGTTCTTC. Its translation is CASSLGTVALHEQFF.

This clonotype was counted between two and nine times. This chain joins TRBV20-1 and TRBJ2-3; 7 positions match TRBD2. Germline CDR1 reads DFQATT; CDR2 reads SNEGSKA (reference sequence). V was pared by 3 bases and J by 1 base, with 4 bases of the junction left unmatched. The CDR3 extends over 14 amino acids. CDR3 in amino acids: CSASRGGGTDTQYF. The CDR3 coding sequence is TGCAGTGCTAGCCGGGGAGGGGGCACAGATACGCAGTATTTT.

Comment on this clonotype: A much larger clone differs by one base, so this may be a read error. J is TRBJ2-7 and V is TRBV4-3; D may be TRBD1 or TRBD2 (5 bases each). Per germline, CDR1 LGHNA and CDR2 YSLEER. CDR3 length equals 15 residues. The CDR3 DNA follows: TGCGCCAGCAGCCAAGCTGGAGCGGACACCTACGGGCAGTACTTC. It translates to CASSQAGADTYGQYF.

This clonotype showed up many times. The rearrangement uses TRBV5-6 and TRBJ2-3, with unresolved D. Trimming removed 0 bases from V and 0 bases from J, with 5 bases in between. Germline V CDR1 and CDR2: SGHDT, YYEEEE. The CDR3 has 14 amino acids. CDR3 residues: CASSLVLSTDTQYF. CDR3 in DNA: TGTGCCAGCAGCTTGGTCCTGAGCACAGATACGCAGTATTTT.

The chain recombines TRBV29-1 with TRBJ2-5, with no clear D. Germline V lookup: CDR1 SQVTM, CDR2 ANQGSEA. V was pared by 1 base and J by 4 bases, with 10 bases between. The CDR3 loop spans 13 amino acids. CDR3 sequence reads: CSVEVVARETQYF. Written as DNA, the CDR3 is TGCAGCGTTGAAGTGGTCGCCCGAGAGACCCAGTACTTC. The full variable domain, in which reference TRBV29-1 and TRBJ2-5 provide the parts outside the CDR3, is SAVISQKPSRDICQRGTSLTIQCQVDSQVTMMFWYRQQPGQSLTLIATANQGSEATYESGFVIDKFPISRPNLTFSTLTVSNMSPEDSSIYLCSVEVVARETQYFGPGTRLLVL.

In its sample, this clonotype is medium-sized. The chain is built from TRBV11-3 and TRBJ2-5; 10 bases fit TRBD1. The CDR3 loop spans 15 amino acids. Germline trimming cut 0 bases from V and 5 bases from J; bases unmatched to any gene: 3. Per the germline V gene, CDR1 is SGHNT and CDR2 is YENEEA. CDR3 in amino acids: CASSLETGGKETQYF. CDR3 sequence (DNA): TGTGCCAGCAGCTTAGAGACAGGGGGCAAGGAGACCCAGTACTTC.

This clonotype was seen repeatedly, ten times or more. This chain uses TRBV10-3 with TRBJ2-1; D gene uncertain. Germline CDR1 is ENHRY and CDR2 is SYGVKD. V was pared by 6 bases and J by 10 bases, with 10 bases between. The CDR3 covers 11 residues. Here the CDR3 reads CAIRSASEQFF. The CDR3 DNA reads as TGTGCCATCAGATCGGCATCGGAGCAGTTCTTC.

As to this clonotype: One end of the junction does not line up with germline, which may come from a read error. This chain links TRBV11-3 with TRBJ2-7; 9 nucleotides line up with TRBD2. The CDR3 consists of 15 residues. The germline V gene encodes CDR1 SGHNT and CDR2 YENEEA. CDR3 region: CASRRASGNSYEQYF. CDR3 nucleotides: TGTGCCAGTAGGAGGGCTAGCGGGAACTCCTATGAGCAGTACTTT.

This clonotype occurred many times. For the CDR3, the DNA is TGTGCCAGTAGACTCCGGAGGACCGAAGCTTTCTTT. This translates into CASRLRRTEAFF. This chain uses TRBV12-3 or TRBV12-4 with TRBJ1-1; D is undetermined. V lost 9 bases to trimming and J lost 8 bases, with 16 bases between them. The CDR3 has 12 amino acids.

V is TRBV4-2 and J is TRBJ2-3; D is uncertain. CDR1 LGHNA and CDR2 YNFKEQ come from the germline V gene. The V end lost 3 bases, the J end lost 4 bases, and 17 bases lay between the germline ends. The CDR3 sequence is 16 residues long. CDR3: CASSHDLAGESDTQYF. The CDR3 region has the DNA TGTGCCAGCAGCCATGATCTCGCAGGAGAATCAGATACGCAGTATTTT.

Of note for this clonotype: The junction departs from germline at one end; a sequencing error may be responsible. CDR3 sequence: CASTGQAVQEIQYF. The CDR3 DNA reads as TGTGCCAGCACCGGACAGGCCGTCCAAGAGATCCAGTACTTC. The chain carries TRBV28 and TRBJ2-5; 7 nucleotides line up with TRBD1. The CDR3 contains 14 residues. Germline V gene lookup returns CDR1 MDHEN and CDR2 SYDVKM.

This clonotype was seen only a few times. A much larger clone sits a single nucleotide away, making a read error possible. The J gene is TRBJ1-2, the V gene TRBV5-5, with D possibly TRBD1 on 6 matching bases. The germline V gene encodes CDR1 SGHKS and CDR2 YYEKEE (reference sequence). V dropped 4 bases and J dropped 4 bases, with 20 bases sitting between them. The CDR3 has 16 residues. The CDR3 DNA reads TGTGCCAGCAGCCCAAGGGGCAGGGGATTCAGCTATGGCTACACCTTC. This codes for CASSPRGRGFSYGYTF. Together with reference TRBV5-5 and TRBJ1-2, the CDR3 gives the full variable domain: DAGVTQSPTHLIKTRGQQVTLRCSPISGHKSVSWYQQVLGQGPQFIFQYYEKEERGRGNFPDRFSARQFPNYSSELNVNALLLGDSALYLCASSPRGRGFSYGYTFGSGTRLTVV.

Concerning this clonotype: It may be a read error: a sequence one base away is much more abundant. V is TRBV20-1 and J is TRBJ2-1; D possibly corresponds to TRBD2 (5 bases). In germline, CDR1 is DFQATT, CDR2 SNEGSKA (reference sequence). The CDR3 contains 12 residues. The CDR3 DNA is TGCAGTACTAGGAGGTGGAACAATGAGCAGTTCTTC. Translated: CSTRRWNNEQFF.

This clonotype has only a few counts. CDR3 loop: CASSFRDRPPGELFF. The CDR3 nucleotides are TGTGCCAGCAGCTTCAGGGATCGACCCCCCGGGGAGCTGTTTTTT. The V gene is TRBV11-2, the J gene TRBJ2-2; maybe TRBD1 (5 bases). The CDR3 consists of 15 residues. CDR1 SGHAT and CDR2 FQNNGV come from the germline V gene. V lost 3 bases, J lost 6 bases, and 14 bases lay in between.

The count of this clonotype is one. The chain recombines TRBV10-3 with TRBJ1-2; 7 bases align to TRBD1. The CDR3 is 13 residues long. The J segment lost 8 bases and the V segment lost 5 bases, leaving 8 bases of the junction unmatched. CDR1 is ENHRY, CDR2 SYGVKD, per germline. CDR3 residues: CAISTDRCGGYTF. The CDR3 DNA follows: TGTGCCATCAGTACGGACAGGTGTGGAGGCTACACCTTC.

There are a few counts of this clonotype. The V call is TRBV7-8, the J call TRBJ1-4, with 8 nucleotides matching TRBD1. This CDR3 is built from 17 residues. Germline trimming cut 5 bases from V and 2 bases from J; bases unmatched to any gene: 10. The germline V gene has CDR1 SGHVS and CDR2 FQNEAQ. CDR3 residues: CASSASGTGPTNEKLFF. The CDR3 bases are TGTGCCAGCAGCGCTTCCGGGACAGGTCCCACTAATGAAAAACTGTTTTTT.

This clonotype came up a few times. This chain joins TRBV7-2 and TRBJ2-1, with 8 bases that match TRBD2. The trim removed 1 base at V and 2 bases at J, leaving 4 bases unmatched. The CDR3 extends over 16 amino acids. From germline, CDR1 is SGHTA and CDR2 FQGNSA. The chain's CDR3 is CASSLDSGNAYNEQFF. The DNA of the CDR3 is TGTGCCAGCAGCTTAGATAGCGGGAACGCCTACAATGAGCAGTTCTTC.

Remarks on this clonotype: At one end, the junction sequence differs from germline, possibly due to a read error. The chain employs TRBV6-1 and TRBJ2-7; TRBD1 or TRBD2 may be the D gene (5 bases each). CDR1 and CDR2 from the germline V gene are MNHNS and SASEGT. The CDR3 runs to 14 residues. The CDR3 DNA is TGTGCCAGCGGGGACCAGGGATGGGCCTACGTGCAGTACTTC. Encoded protein: CASGDQGWAYVQYF.

The rearrangement uses TRBV12-3 or TRBV12-4 and TRBJ2-7; no firm D call. Trimming removed 7 bases from V and 2 bases from J, with 18 bases in between. This CDR3 has 15 amino acids. The DNA of the CDR3 is TGTGCCAGCACCCCATCCTCCCACAAAGCCTACGAGCAGTACTTC. Encoded protein: CASTPSSHKAYEQYF.

With respect to this clonotype: Since the CDR3 does not end with the conserved phenylalanine or tryptophan, this likely comes from a read error. The chain uses TRBV6-1 and TRBJ1-5; D uncertain. This CDR3 region has 15 residues. Between the trimmed V and J ends, which lost 7 bases and 2 bases, there was a span of 15 bases. Germline V gives CDR1 MNHNS, CDR2 SASEGT. The CDR3 DNA reads as TGTGCCAGCATACTTGGCGGGCCATGCAATCAGCCCCAGCATTCT. The encoded protein is CASILGGPCNQPQHS.

The chain combines TRBV11-2 with TRBJ2-7; 8 bases align to TRBD1. The CDR3 covers 15 residues. Germline CDR1 reads SGHAT; CDR2 reads FQNNGV. Unmatched junction bases numbered 9, after V lost 5 bases and J lost 3 bases. The CDR3 spells CASSPPHRGYYEQYF. CDR3 in DNA: TGTGCCAGCAGCCCGCCTCACAGGGGGTACTACGAGCAGTACTTC.

With respect to this clonotype: A much more abundant neighbour one base away suggests this may be a read error. The CDR3 DNA reads as TGTGCCAGCAGCATTATCAACACTGAAGCTTTCTTT. Translation: CASSIINTEAFF. V gene TRBV7-2 combines with J gene TRBJ1-1; no firm D call. The CDR3 runs 12 residues. V lost 5 bases and J 2 bases, leaving 6 bases between the germline ends. CDR1 and CDR2 from the germline V gene are SGHTA and FQGNSA.

A remark on this clonotype: A read error may produce the germline difference seen at one junction end. For the CDR3, the DNA is TGCGCTAGCAACTTGGAACAGGGGAGGGCAGCTTTCTTT. It specifies CASNLEQGRAAFF. The rearrangement links TRBV5-1 to TRBJ1-1; 7 bases are a match to TRBD1. The CDR3 spans 13 residues. CDR1 is SGHRS and CDR2 is YFSETQ in the germline V gene.